This T cell receptor (beta chain) was sequenced during a study of CD4 T cells in relation to SARS-CoV-2 and coronaviruses. For the study at large: Convalescent donors were aged roughly 20 to 75, with median approximately 39 years.

Using immunoSEQ multiplex PCR, the repertoire was profiled, and TCRdb retains in-frame clones only, with some absent. The profile shows some 11,000 clones, around 87% of them singletons. The germline V gene has CDR1 SNHLY and CDR2 FYNNEI. The CDR3 spans 12 residues. J lost 4 bases, V lost 7 bases, and 2 bases had no gene match. The specimen sequenced was naive CD4+ T cells from PBMCs. Subset given: naive CD4+ T cells isolated by negative enrichment. The chain couples TRBV2 to TRBJ1-2; 8 nucleotides align to TRBD1. This receptor was identified in an adult with COVID-19. The CDR3, as DNA: TGTGCCAGCATACAGGGGGGCTATGGCTACACCTTC. Translated, it gives CASIQGGYGYTF.